This is a list of T cell receptor beta chains from one sample in a study of blood T cells in healthy people across ages. TCRdb re-called the 5' RACE reads through MiXCR, storing one row per CDR3 protein. The sample includes under 1 million distinct CDR3 sequences, 40% to 50% of them seen just once. Input material: blood. These receptors all stem from a man between 60 and 75 years old in good health. CDR3s include the opening cysteine and the closing phenylalanine or tryptophan. A D gene is named only where the DNA matches it firmly. Clone size is not always given. Where it is, it says once, few, many or a class for expanded clones.

TRBJ2-5 TRBV7-2 TRBD2 NA TGTGCCAGCAGCTTCCAGCGGGGGGAACAAGAGACCCAGTACTTC CASSFQRGEQETQYF
TRBJ1-4 TRBV15 TRBD1 NA TGTGCCACCAGCGGCGACAGGGCCCCAGCAACTAATGAAAAACTGTTTTTT CATSGDRAPATNEKLFF
TRBJ2-5 TRBV6-2/TRBV6-3 TRBD1 NA TGTGCCAGCCGAACAAGCCGGGACAGGGTTTTACAAGAGACCCAGTACTTC CASRTSRDRVLQETQYF
TRBJ1-5 TRBV2 NA NA TGTGCCAGCAGTGTCTCGACGTCTTATAGCAATCAGCCCCAGCATTTT CASSVSTSYSNQPQHF
TRBJ2-3 TRBV7-2 NA NA TGTGCCAGCAGCCAGTCCTGGGATACGCAGTATTTT CASSQSWDTQYF
TRBJ2-1 TRBV6-5 NA once TGTGCCAGCAGCCGAGGGGCTGAGCAGTTCTTC CASSRGAEQFF
TRBJ2-1 TRBV2 NA NA TGTGCCAGCATAAATTATCCGGCGCCCGAGCAGTTCTTC CASINYPAPEQFF
TRBJ2-6 TRBV29-1 NA many TGCAGCGTTCTTGACAGGTCCTCTGGGGCCAACGTCCTGACTTTC CSVLDRSSGANVLTF
TRBJ2-3 TRBV20-1 NA NA TGCAGTGCACCTAAGCAGAGCACAGATACGCAGTATTTT CSAPKQSTDTQYF
TRBJ1-5 TRBV4-3 NA NA TGCGCCAGCCAAATAGGCCCTAGCAATCAGCCCCAGCATTTT CASQIGPSNQPQHF
TRBJ2-5 TRBV7-2 NA NA TGTGCCAGCGGGGGACGGGGAATACAAGAGACCCAGTACTTC CASGGRGIQETQYF
TRBJ2-4 TRBV7-2 TRBD1 few TGTGCCAGCAGCTTACGGGACAGAAAAAACATTCAGTACTTC CASSLRDRKNIQYF
TRBJ2-1 TRBV12-3/TRBV12-4 TRBD2 NA TGTGCCAGCAGTTTTTTAGCGGGGCTGGATGAGCAGTTCTTC CASSFLAGLDEQFF
TRBJ2-7 TRBV5-1 NA many TGCGCCAGCAGCTTGGCGACGGCAAGCTCCTACGAGCAGTACTTC CASSLATASSYEQYF
TRBJ2-7 TRBV29-1 NA NA TGCAGCGCCCGTGGCAGGGATACCTACGAGCAGTACTTC CSARGRDTYEQYF
TRBJ2-3 TRBV25-1 TRBD2 few TGTGCCAGCAGTGATACACTTCTAGCGGGTAGTAGCACAGATACGCAGTATTTT CASSDTLLAGSSTDTQYF
TRBJ2-5 TRBV5-1 NA NA TGCGCCAGCAGCACCCCGGAGGGGGAGACCCAGTACTTC CASSTPEGETQYF
TRBJ1-1 TRBV5-1 NA few TGCGCCAGCAGCACTGGACAGCCGAACACTGAAGCTTTCTTT CASSTGQPNTEAFF
TRBJ2-5 TRBV9 NA NA TGTGCCAGCAGCGTAGGTGCAGAAGAGACCCAGTACTTC CASSVGAEETQYF
TRBJ2-3 TRBV6-2/TRBV6-3 TRBD2 NA TGTGCCAGTACGAAACTAGCGGGGAAGAGCACAGATACGCAGTATTTT CASTKLAGKSTDTQYF
TRBJ2-7 TRBV14 NA few TGTGCCAGCAGCCAGCCCATACGACTAATCTACGAGCAGTACTTC CASSQPIRLIYEQYF
TRBJ2-7 TRBV7-2 TRBD1 NA TGTGCCAGCAGCTGGAACAGGGGGCGCGAGCAGTACTTC CASSWNRGREQYF
TRBJ2-7 TRBV7-9 NA NA TGTGCCAGCAGCTCGAAGACCCCCTACGAGCAGTACTTC CASSSKTPYEQYF
TRBJ1-5 TRBV7-8 NA NA TGTGCCAGCAGCTTAGAGCGGGCCGGGGGGCCCCAGCATTTT CASSLERAGGPQHF
TRBJ2-1 TRBV25-1 TRBD2 NA TGTGCCAGCGAAAGTGAATGGCCTAGCGGGGGGGCAGCGGATGAGCAGTTCTTC CASESEWPSGGAADEQFF
TRBJ1-1 TRBV6-2/TRBV6-3 NA NA TGTGCCAGCAGAACCCCACAGGGAGGGAACACTGAAGCTTTCTTT CASRTPQGGNTEAFF
TRBJ2-1 TRBV20-1 TRBD2 NA TGCAGTGCAACTCCTAGCGGGGGGGCGGGTGAGCAGTTCTTC CSATPSGGAGEQFF
TRBJ1-2 TRBV10-2 NA NA TGCGCCAGCAGTGGACAGTATAACTATGGCTACACCTTC CASSGQYNYGYTF